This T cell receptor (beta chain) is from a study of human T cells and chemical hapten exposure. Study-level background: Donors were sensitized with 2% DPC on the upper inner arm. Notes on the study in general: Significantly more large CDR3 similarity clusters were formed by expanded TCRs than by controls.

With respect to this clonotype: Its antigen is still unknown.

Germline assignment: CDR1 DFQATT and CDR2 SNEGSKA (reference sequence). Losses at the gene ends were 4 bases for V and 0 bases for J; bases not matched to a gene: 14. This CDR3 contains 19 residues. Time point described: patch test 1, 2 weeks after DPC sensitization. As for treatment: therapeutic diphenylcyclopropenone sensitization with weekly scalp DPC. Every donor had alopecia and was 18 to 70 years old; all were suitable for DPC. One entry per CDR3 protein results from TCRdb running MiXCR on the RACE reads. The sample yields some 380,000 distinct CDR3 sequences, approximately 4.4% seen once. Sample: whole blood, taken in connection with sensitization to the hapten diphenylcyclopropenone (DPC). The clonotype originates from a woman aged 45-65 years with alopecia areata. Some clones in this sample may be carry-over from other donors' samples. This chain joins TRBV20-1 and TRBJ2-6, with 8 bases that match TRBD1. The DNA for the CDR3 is TGCAGTGCTAAGAGTTGGGACAGGAAGGACTCCTCTGGGGCCAACGTCCTGACTTTC. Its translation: CSAKSWDRKDSSGANVLTF.